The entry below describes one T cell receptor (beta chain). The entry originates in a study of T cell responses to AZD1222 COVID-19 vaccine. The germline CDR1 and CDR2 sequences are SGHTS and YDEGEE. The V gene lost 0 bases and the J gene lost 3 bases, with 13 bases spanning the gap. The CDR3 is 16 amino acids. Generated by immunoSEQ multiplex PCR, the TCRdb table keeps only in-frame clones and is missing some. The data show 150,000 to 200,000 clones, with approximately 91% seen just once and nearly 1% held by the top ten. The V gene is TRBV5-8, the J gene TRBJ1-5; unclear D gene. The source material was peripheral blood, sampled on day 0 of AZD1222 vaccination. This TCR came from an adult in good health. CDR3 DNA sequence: TGTGCCAGCAGCTTGGAGGTCGGCAGCCACAATCAGCCCCAGCATTTT. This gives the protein CASSLEVGSHNQPQHF.